These 13 T cell receptor beta chains came from one sample sequenced in a study of blood T cells in healthy people across ages. Primed by a sample-barcoded 5' primer and a J-beta primer mix, a second PCR proceeded for roughly 6 to 12 cycles. TCRdb reanalysed the 5' RACE reads using MiXCR and keeps one entry per CDR3 protein. There are 1.5 million to 2 million distinct CDR3 sequences in the sample; 28% occur only once, and about 8% lies in the top ten. Specimen: blood. Receptors were obtained from a woman in her twenties or thirties in good health.

This clonotype turned up a few times. The chain is built from TRBV5-1 and TRBJ2-3, with 9 nucleotides matching TRBD2. Trimming removed 0 bases from V and 5 bases from J; junction bases left unmatched: 10. CDR1 is SGHRS and CDR2 is YFSETQ in the germline V gene. This CDR3 region has 17 residues. CDR3 DNA sequence: TGCGCCAGCAGCTTGGTATCGGGTAGCGGGGGCAGAGATACGCAGTATTTT. Protein: CASSLVSGSGGRDTQYF.

This clonotype appeared a few times. The V and J genes are TRBV29-1 and TRBJ2-3, with 11 positions matching TRBD1. The germline V gene has CDR1 SQVTM and CDR2 ANQGSEA. J was trimmed by 4 bases and V by 5 bases; bases with no gene match: 5. The CDR3 is made up of 14 amino acids. The chain's CDR3 is CSVSLGQGADTQYF. The CDR3 nucleotides are TGCAGCGTTTCCCTGGGACAGGGGGCAGATACGCAGTATTTT.

This clonotype was recorded at least ten times. The chain employs TRBV2 and TRBJ2-4, with a tentative D call TRBD2 (6 bases). Germline V lookup: CDR1 SNHLY, CDR2 FYNNEI. CDR3 size: 12 residues. V was pared by 7 bases and J by 11 bases, with 15 bases between. The CDR3 bases are TGTGCCAGCAATCTCGCGGGGACCCTTCAGTACTTC. As protein: CASNLAGTLQYF.

The V and J genes are TRBV6-6 and TRBJ2-4; D call uncertain. This CDR3 is built from 17 residues. Germline CDR1 and CDR2: MNHNY and SVGAGI (reference sequence). Deletions cut 4 bases from V and 0 bases from J, with 16 bases between. CDR3 residues: CASSSKTLTLAKNIQYF. The CDR3 DNA reads TGTGCCAGCAGTTCCAAGACTTTGACACTAGCCAAAAACATTCAGTACTTC.

This clonotype came up once. The chain uses TRBV20-1 and TRBJ1-2; 9 bases match TRBD1. J lost 6 bases, V lost 5 bases, and 4 bases had no gene match. The CDR3 covers 12 residues. Per germline, CDR1 DFQATT and CDR2 SNEGSKA (reference sequence). The CDR3 loop is CSAGQGKDGYTF. The CDR3 coding sequence is TGCAGTGCTGGACAGGGGAAGGATGGCTACACCTTC.

Details on this clonotype: An end of the junction differs from the germline gene, which may be a read error. The chain employs TRBV7-9 and TRBJ1-1; D gene ambiguous. This CDR3 is 14 amino acids long. Germline loops: CDR1 SEHNR, CDR2 FQNEAQ (reference sequence). CDR3 loop: CVSSSLLLDTEAFF. The CDR3 bases are TGTGTCAGCAGCTCCCTCCTATTGGACACTGAAGCTTTCTTT.

In DNA, the CDR3 is TGTGCCAGCACTATAGATGGGCATTTCTCTCGAGAGCAGTACTTC. Protein: CASTIDGHFSREQYF. This chain links TRBV6-6 with TRBJ2-7; unclear D gene. Germline assignment: CDR1 MNHNY and CDR2 SVGAGI (reference sequence). CDR3 size: 15 residues. Trimming shortened V by 7 bases and J by 7 bases, and 23 bases separated the two germline ends.

This clonotype came up a few times. This chain links TRBV20-1 with TRBJ1-5; 10 bases are shared with TRBD1. This CDR3 is 17 amino acids long. The germline V gene has CDR1 DFQATT and CDR2 SNEGSKA (reference sequence). After removal of 6 bases from V and 7 bases from J, the junction contained 18 bases not matched to a gene. The CDR3 nucleotides are TGCAGTGCCGAGAGTCCTGGGGGACAGGGGTCTATACAGCCCCAGCATTTT. Its translation is CSAESPGGQGSIQPQHF.

On this clonotype itself: This may be a read error: a much more frequent sequence differs by one nucleotide. V usage is TRBV20-1 and J usage is TRBJ2-5; 8 nucleotides match TRBD1. Trimming at V came to 3 bases and at J to 0 bases, leaving 12 bases not matched to a gene. Germline V gives CDR1 DFQATT, CDR2 SNEGSKA (reference sequence). The CDR3 totals 17 residues. CDR3 sequence (DNA): TGCAGTGCTAGTGGTGTCGCAGGGGGCGAGGACCAAGAGACCCAGTACTTC. Translating gives CSASGVAGGEDQETQYF.

V usage is TRBV7-8 and J usage is TRBJ2-5; 9 positions agree with TRBD2. The CDR3 has 16 amino acids. Trimming cost V 1 base and J 4 bases; bases outside gene matches: 7. CDR1 is SGHVS and CDR2 is FQNEAQ in the germline V gene. The CDR3 here is CASSLVDGTSIETQYF. The CDR3 DNA sequence: TGTGCCAGCAGCTTAGTCGACGGGACTAGCATAGAGACCCAGTACTTC.

The CDR3 sequence is CASAGTSGRADTQYF. In DNA, the CDR3 is TGTGCCAGCGCCGGGACTAGCGGGAGAGCAGATACGCAGTATTTT. The chain has TRBV6-2 or TRBV6-3 and TRBJ2-3; 14 bases match TRBD2. This CDR3 has 15 amino acids. V lost 8 bases, J lost 4 bases, and 5 bases stayed unmatched. Germline CDR1 and CDR2: MNHEY and SVGEGT.

This clonotype was recorded a few times. The V and J genes are TRBV19 and TRBJ2-2; D possibly corresponds to TRBD1 (6 bases). This CDR3 is built from 16 residues. Trimming took 5 bases from V and 4 from J, leaving 17 bases between them. Per germline, CDR1 LNHDA and CDR2 SQIVND (reference sequence). The CDR3 is CASSPTPRTVTGELFF. The CDR3 DNA reads TGTGCCAGTAGTCCAACACCCAGGACAGTCACCGGGGAGCTGTTTTTT.

This clonotype was seen ten or more times. The chain combines TRBV20-1 with TRBJ1-2; D gene ambiguous. This CDR3 contains 13 residues. Trimming left V 0 bases short and J 2 bases short, with 7 bases between. The germline gives CDR1 DFQATT, CDR2 SNEGSKA (reference sequence). The CDR3 reads CSAREGLNYGYTF. CDR3 DNA: TGCAGTGCTAGAGAGGGCCTCAACTATGGCTACACCTTC.